Listed here is a single T cell receptor (beta chain). Preparation of the TCRbeta library involved a method that used unique molecular identifiers. A single record per CDR3 protein comes from TCRdb applying MiXCR to the PCR reads. The profile covers about half a million distinct CDR3 sequences, with under 15% appearing a single time and about 5% taken by the ten largest. This sample was taken from a study of T-cell reconstitution after alpha-beta-depleted transplantation in children. Per the germline V gene, CDR1 is SQVTM and CDR2 is ANQGSEA. The CDR3 length is 15 residues. V was cut by 1 base and J by 2 bases, with 14 bases left in between.

Sequencing used PBMCs from the stem cell graft donor, obtained from the stem cell graft. The rearrangement links TRBV29-1 to TRBJ2-5, with D uncertain. This clonotype originated in a human donor who donated a stem cell graft to a child with combined immunodeficiency. Written as DNA, the CDR3 is TGCAGCGTTGAAGGGTGGCTAGTGGGTCAAGAGACCCAGTACTTC. Its translation: CSVEGWLVGQETQYF.